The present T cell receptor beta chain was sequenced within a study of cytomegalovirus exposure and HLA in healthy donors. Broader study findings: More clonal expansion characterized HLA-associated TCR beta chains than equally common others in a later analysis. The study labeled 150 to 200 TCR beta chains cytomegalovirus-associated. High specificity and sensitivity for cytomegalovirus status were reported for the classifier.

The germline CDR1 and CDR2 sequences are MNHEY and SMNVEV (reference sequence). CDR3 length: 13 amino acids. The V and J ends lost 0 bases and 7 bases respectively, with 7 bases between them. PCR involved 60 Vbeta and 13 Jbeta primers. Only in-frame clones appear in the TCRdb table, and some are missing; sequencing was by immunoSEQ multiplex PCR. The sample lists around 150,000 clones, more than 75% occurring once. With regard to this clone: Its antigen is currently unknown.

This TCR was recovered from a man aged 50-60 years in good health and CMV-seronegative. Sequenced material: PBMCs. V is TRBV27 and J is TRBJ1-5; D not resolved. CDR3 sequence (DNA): TGTGCCAGCAGTTTATCGTGGGAGCAGCCCCAGCATTTT. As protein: CASSLSWEQPQHF.